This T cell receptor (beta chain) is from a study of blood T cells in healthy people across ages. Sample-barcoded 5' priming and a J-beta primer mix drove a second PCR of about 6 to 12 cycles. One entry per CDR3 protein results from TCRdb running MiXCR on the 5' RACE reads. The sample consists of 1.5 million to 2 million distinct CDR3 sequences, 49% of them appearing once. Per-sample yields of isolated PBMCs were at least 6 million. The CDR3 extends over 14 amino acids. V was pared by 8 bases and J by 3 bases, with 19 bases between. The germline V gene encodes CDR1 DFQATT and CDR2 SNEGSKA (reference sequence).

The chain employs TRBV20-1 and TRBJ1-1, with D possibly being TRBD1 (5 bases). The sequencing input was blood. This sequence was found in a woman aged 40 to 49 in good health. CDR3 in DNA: TGCAGTACCAAAATCACAGGAGGTGACACTGAAGCTTTCTTT. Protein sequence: CSTKITGGDTEAFF.